This TCR beta chain was found in a study of blood T cell repertoires in COVID-19. Study as a whole: Sources were T cells, B-cell-depleted T cells, or PBMCs; the material itself was cDNA or gDNA.

In the authors' methods: From reference gene primer amplification, estimates of nucleated cell counts were derived. Sequencing used immunoSEQ multiplex PCR; TCRdb keeps in-frame clones, though not all of them. V and J calls and clone size follow that table, whereas D and trimming were derived from the DNA. The profile shows 45,000 to 50,000 clones, 80% to 90% of them singletons. The CDR3 covers 15 residues. The V and J ends lost 7 bases and 4 bases respectively, with 17 bases between them. CDR1 and CDR2 (germline): MDHEN, SYDVKM. This rearrangement joins TRBV28 to TRBJ2-1; no definite D call. The TCR was taken from a woman older than 75 with COVID-19, enrolled during active disease. Sequencing input: peripheral blood. CDR3 bases: TGTGCCAGCAAGTTGCAAGTAGCAGATTACAATGAGCAGTTCTTC. Translating gives CASKLQVADYNEQFF.